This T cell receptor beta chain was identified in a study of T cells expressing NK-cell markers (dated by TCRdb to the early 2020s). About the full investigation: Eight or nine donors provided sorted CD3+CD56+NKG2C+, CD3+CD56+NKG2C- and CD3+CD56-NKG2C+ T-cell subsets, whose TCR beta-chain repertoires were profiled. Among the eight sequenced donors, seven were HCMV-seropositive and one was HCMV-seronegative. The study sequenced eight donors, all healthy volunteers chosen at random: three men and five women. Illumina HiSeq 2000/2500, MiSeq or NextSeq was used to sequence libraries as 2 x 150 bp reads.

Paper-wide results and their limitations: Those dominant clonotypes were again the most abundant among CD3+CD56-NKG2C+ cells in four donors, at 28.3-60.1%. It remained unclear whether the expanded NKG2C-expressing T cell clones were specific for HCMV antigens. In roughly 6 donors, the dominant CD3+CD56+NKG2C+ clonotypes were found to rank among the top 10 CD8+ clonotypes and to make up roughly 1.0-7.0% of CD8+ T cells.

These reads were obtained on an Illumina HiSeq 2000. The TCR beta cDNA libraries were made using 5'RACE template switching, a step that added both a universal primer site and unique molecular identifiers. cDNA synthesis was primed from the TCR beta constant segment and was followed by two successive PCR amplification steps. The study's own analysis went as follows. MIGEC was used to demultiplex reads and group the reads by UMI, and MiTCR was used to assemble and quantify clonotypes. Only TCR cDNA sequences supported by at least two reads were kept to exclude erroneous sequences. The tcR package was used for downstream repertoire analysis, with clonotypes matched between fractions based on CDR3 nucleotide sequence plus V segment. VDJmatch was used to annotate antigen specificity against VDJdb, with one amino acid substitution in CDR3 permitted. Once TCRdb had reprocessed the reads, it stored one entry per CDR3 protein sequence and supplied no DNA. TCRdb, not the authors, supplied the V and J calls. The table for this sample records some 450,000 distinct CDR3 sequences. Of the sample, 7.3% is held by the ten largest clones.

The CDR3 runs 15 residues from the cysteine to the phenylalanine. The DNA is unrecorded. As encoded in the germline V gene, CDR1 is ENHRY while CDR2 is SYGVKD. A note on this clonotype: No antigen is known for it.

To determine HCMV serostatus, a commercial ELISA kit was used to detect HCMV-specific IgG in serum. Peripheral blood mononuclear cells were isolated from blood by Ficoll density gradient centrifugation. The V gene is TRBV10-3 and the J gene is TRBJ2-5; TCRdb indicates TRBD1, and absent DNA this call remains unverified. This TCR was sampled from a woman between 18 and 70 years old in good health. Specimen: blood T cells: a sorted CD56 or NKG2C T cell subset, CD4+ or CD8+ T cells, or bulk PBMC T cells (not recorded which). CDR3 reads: CAISELGLAGETQYF.